This entry lists 15 T cell receptor beta chains sequenced from one sample in a study of identical twins. MiXCR, applied by TCRdb to the 5' RACE reads, yields one record per CDR3 protein. The top ten clones hold under 6.5% of a sample with 250,000 or so distinct CDR3 sequences, approximately 8% of them seen once. These data were likewise used in another study, on yellow fever vaccine responses in identical twins.

The sequenced sample consisted of CD8+ T cells sorted from blood. Receptor source: a woman aged 18-29 years in good health.

This chain uses TRBV25-1 with TRBJ2-7, with 10 bases aligning to TRBD2. With V trimmed by 6 bases and J by 3 bases, 11 bases remained unmatched. Per germline, CDR1 MGHDK and CDR2 SYGVNS. CDR3 length: 16 amino acids. In nucleotides, the CDR3 is TGTGCCAGCAGCCCCGGGGGACTAGCGAGCATCTACGAGCAGTACTTC. Residues: CASSPGGLASIYEQYF.

This clonotype came up a few times. The chain has TRBV6-2 or TRBV6-3 and TRBJ1-1; possible D gene TRBD1, 5 bases. Germline CDR1 MNHEY, CDR2 SVGEGT. The V gene lost 7 bases and the J gene lost 2 bases, with 17 bases spanning the gap. This CDR3 spans 15 amino acids. The CDR3 DNA is TGTGCCAGCACCCCCAGGGCATGGGGAAACACTGAAGCTTTCTTT. Amino acid sequence: CASTPRAWGNTEAFF.

The V call is TRBV18, the J call TRBJ1-4; TRBD1 matches at 7 bases. The germline gives CDR1 KGHSH, CDR2 LQKENI. J was trimmed by 1 base and V by 2 bases; bases with no gene match: 4. This CDR3 has 16 residues. In nucleotides, the CDR3 is TGTGCCAGCTCACCAGACCGACAGGGAACTAATGAAAAACTGTTTTTT. This translates into CASSPDRQGTNEKLFF.

V is TRBV7-9 and J is TRBJ2-4; weak D call: TRBD2 (6 bases). The CDR3 loop spans 16 amino acids. Per germline, CDR1 SEHNR and CDR2 FQNEAQ (reference sequence). The V gene lost 4 bases and the J gene lost 1 base, with 14 bases spanning the gap. CDR3 amino acids: CASSSPLATAKNIQYF. In DNA, the CDR3 is TGTGCCAGCAGCTCTCCACTAGCTACCGCCAAAAACATTCAGTACTTC.

This clonotype was counted many times. The chain is built from TRBV29-1 and TRBJ2-1; D call uncertain. The CDR3 covers 13 residues. Per the germline V gene, CDR1 is SQVTM and CDR2 is ANQGSEA. V was clipped by 3 bases and J by 5 bases, with 11 bases between them. The CDR3, as DNA: TGCAGCGTTGATTCCCTTAAGGACAATGAGCAGTTCTTC. The encoded protein is CSVDSLKDNEQFF.

The chain couples TRBV12-3 or TRBV12-4 to TRBJ2-1; D gene uncertain. V lost 5 bases and J lost 0, with 8 bases in between. This CDR3 has 14 residues. As DNA, the CDR3 is TGTGCCAGCAGTCCCCACAGCTCCTACAATGAGCAGTTCTTC. Protein sequence: CASSPHSSYNEQFF.

This clonotype came up many times. This CDR3 is CASSQDQAGPLHF. CDR3 in DNA: TGCGCCAGCAGCCAAGATCAAGCGGGGCCCCTCCACTTT. V and J are TRBV4-1 and TRBJ1-6; D unresolved. Germline values: CDR1 MGHRA, CDR2 YSYEKL. The CDR3 totals 13 residues. V lost 0 bases to trimming and J lost 13 bases, with 10 bases between them.

This chain uses TRBV6-1 with TRBJ1-1, with D possibly matching TRBD1 (5 bases). Germline V lookup: CDR1 MNHNS, CDR2 SASEGT. This CDR3 spans 14 amino acids. Trimming pared 6 bases from V and 5 bases from J, leaving 16 bases between. The CDR3 region has the DNA TGTGCCAGCAGCCCCGACAGCGGCGGGACTGAAGCTTTCTTT. This encodes CASSPDSGGTEAFF.

The chain uses TRBV4-1 and TRBJ2-1; D call uncertain. Trimming cost V 4 bases and J 6 bases, with 16 bases left between them. The germline gives CDR1 MGHRA, CDR2 YSYEKL. CDR3 length equals 15 residues. CDR3 in DNA: TGCGCCAGCAGCCTCGCCGCAGTGCTGGGCAATGAGCAGTTCTTC. Residues: CASSLAAVLGNEQFF.

This clonotype was recorded only once. This may come from a read error, since a much larger clone is one base off. The rearrangement uses TRBV4-1 and TRBJ2-2; maybe TRBD1 (6 bases). CDR1 is MGHRA, CDR2 YSYEKL, per germline. The CDR3 sequence is 15 residues long. The CDR3 DNA reads TGCGCCAGCAGGACAGGACACCCGAACACCGGGGAGCTGCTTTTT. Protein product: CASRTGHPNTGELLF.

This clonotype turned up a few times. The DNA of the CDR3 is TGTGCCAGCAGCCCTAGAGGGGGGCTCACTGAAGCTTTCTTT. It translates to CASSPRGGLTEAFF. The chain is built from TRBV27 and TRBJ1-1, with D perhaps matching TRBD1 (6 bases). The V end lost 6 bases, the J end lost 4 bases, and 15 bases lay between the germline ends. The CDR3 spans 14 residues. Germline CDR1 is MNHEY and CDR2 is SMNVEV (reference sequence).

This clonotype appeared a few times. The CDR3 DNA sequence: TGTGCCAGCAGTGAAATGGGCTACGAGCAGTACGTC. This codes for CASSEMGYEQYV. V gene TRBV2 combines with J gene TRBJ2-7; unclear D gene. Per germline, CDR1 SNHLY and CDR2 FYNNEI. Trimming took off 2 bases at V and 3 bases at J, with 5 bases between the two ends. CDR3 length: 12 amino acids.

J is TRBJ2-1 and V is TRBV13; 7 positions match TRBD2. The V segment lost 1 base and the J segment 3 bases; nucleotides outside the gene matches: 3. The V gene's germline CDR1 is PRHDT and CDR2 FYEKMQ (reference sequence). The CDR3 length is 15 residues. In DNA form, the CDR3 reads TGTGCCAGCAGCTTAGTTGGCGGGGGCTACAATGAGCAGTTCTTC. It translates to CASSLVGGGYNEQFF.

The sample holds many counts of this clonotype. This chain links TRBV10-2 with TRBJ2-7; 9 positions match TRBD1. The CDR3 is 14 amino acids. Unmatched junction bases numbered 9, after V lost 7 bases and J lost 5 bases. Germline V gives CDR1 WSHSY, CDR2 SAAADI. The DNA of the CDR3 is TGCGCCAGCATTGGGGACAGGGCCAAAGACGAGCAGTACGTC. Residues: CASIGDRAKDEQYV.

The table lists this clonotype with many counts. This chain links TRBV7-9 with TRBJ1-5; no firm D call. The CDR3 length is 13 residues. The V end lost 5 bases, the J end lost 9 bases, and 14 bases lay between the germline ends. Germline CDR1 reads SEHNR; CDR2 reads FQNEAQ (reference sequence). CDR3 DNA sequence: TGTGCCAGCAGCAGCGGACCCTTAGCGCCCCAGCATTTT. Translating it yields CASSSGPLAPQHF.